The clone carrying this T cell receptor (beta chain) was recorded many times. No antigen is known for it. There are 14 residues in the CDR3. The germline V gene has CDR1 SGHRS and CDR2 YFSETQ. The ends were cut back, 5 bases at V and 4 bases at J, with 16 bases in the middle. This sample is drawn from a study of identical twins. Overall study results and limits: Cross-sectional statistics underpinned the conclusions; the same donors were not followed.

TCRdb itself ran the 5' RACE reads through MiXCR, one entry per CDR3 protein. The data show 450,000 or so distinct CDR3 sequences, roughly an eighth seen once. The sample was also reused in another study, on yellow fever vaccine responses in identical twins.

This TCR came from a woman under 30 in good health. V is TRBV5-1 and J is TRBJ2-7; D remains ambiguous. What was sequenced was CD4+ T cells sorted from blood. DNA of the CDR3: TGCGCCAGCAGGCAAGGAGAGGTTTGGTACGAGCAGTACTTC. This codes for CASRQGEVWYEQYF.